This paragraph reports one T cell receptor (beta chain). Its antigen is undetermined. The sample belongs to a study of T cell responses to AZD1222 COVID-19 vaccine. Study outcomes and limitations: Repertoire sampling occurred only after the peak T cell response.

TCRdb keeps only in-frame clones here, not all; method: immunoSEQ multiplex PCR. The sample comprises about 140,000 clones, about 92% of which are singletons, and roughly 3.5% rests with the top ten. Second doses at about 4 or about 12 weeks were pooled. The sequences come from peripheral blood, collected 28 days after the second AZD1222 dose. The receptor was derived from an adult who received the AZD1222 COVID-19 vaccine.

DNA of the CDR3: TGTGCCAGCAGTGAGACCACTGAAGCTTTCTTT. It specifies CASSETTEAFF. The gene calls are TRBV2 and TRBJ1-1; unclear D gene. Germline CDR1 SNHLY, CDR2 FYNNEI. There are 11 residues in the CDR3. V dropped 3 bases and J dropped 4 bases, with 3 bases sitting between them.